Sequencing of this TCR beta chain was carried out in a study of human T cells and chemical hapten exposure. TCRdb used MiXCR to reprocess the RACE reads, holding one entry per CDR3 protein. Here the sample spans tens of thousands of distinct CDR3 sequences, 6.5% to 10% being singletons. This clonotype has at least ten counts. Time point given: patch test 2, 6 weeks after DPC sensitization. Treatment indicated: therapeutic diphenylcyclopropenone sensitization with weekly scalp DPC. The sequence came from a woman aged 50 to 60 with alopecia areata. Some clones in this sample may be carry-over from other donors' samples. Sequenced material: whole blood, taken in connection with sensitization to the hapten diphenylcyclopropenone (DPC).

DNA for the CDR3: TGCGCCAGCAGCTCCTGGATCGCTGGGGCCAACGTCCTGACTTTC. Its protein is CASSSWIAGANVLTF. The chain has TRBV4-1 and TRBJ2-6, with D uncertain. Trimming took 5 bases from V and 2 from J, leaving 10 bases between them. Germline V CDR1 and CDR2: MGHRA, YSYEKL. The CDR3 is 15 residues long.